The sample holds a few counts of the clone carrying this T cell receptor beta chain. Antigen specificity is unknown. The data derive from a study of regulatory T cells in long-lasting Graves disease. Study-wide findings and caveats: Sample size was small, which may have lowered accuracy. Clonotypes that were public and shared totalled 2,500 to 3,500 in persistent patients versus 966 in new patients. Gene preferences differed: TRBV28, TRBJ1-2, TRBJ2-5 in persistent cases.

V lost 4 bases to trimming and J lost 7 bases; unmatched junction nucleotides: 9. From germline, CDR1 is LGHDT and CDR2 YNNKEL (reference sequence). The CDR3 spans 15 residues. Building the TCR beta libraries relied on iRepertoire HTBI primers, and CDR3 regions underwent Arm-PCR. TCRdb ran MiXCR on the multiplex PCR reads and lists one entry per CDR3 protein. In the table there are 440,000 or so distinct CDR3 sequences, more than 12% of which are singletons. As for time point: newly diagnosed GD, antithyroid drugs for less than 3 months. From RNA extracted from PBMCs, the TCR library was made. The sample was also linked to a second study, of T cells in Graves' hyperthyroidism and ophthalmopathy. This second study says: The primer set for the first-round RT-PCR of the TCR CDR3 was HTBI.

V usage is TRBV3-1 and J usage is TRBJ2-1; 8 bases align to TRBD2. The material sequenced was peripheral blood mononuclear cells (PBMCs), taken at new diagnosis, from a patient treated with antithyroid drugs. The source of this sequence is a woman under 40 with Graves disease. The CDR3 DNA reads TGTGCCAGCAGCCGAGAGACCGGGAGGGGAAATGAGCAGTTCTTC. As protein: CASSRETGRGNEQFF.